The 32 T cell receptor beta chains listed next were all sequenced from one sample in a study of technical replicates of blood from a few donors. TCRdb's copy holds only in-frame clones and misses some; the assay was immunoSEQ multiplex PCR. This sample yields about 75,000 clones, of which 95% to 98% are seen a single time; 0.18% belongs to the top ten. The sample comprised T cells isolated from PBMCs. The receptors here all came from a human donor in good health.

The J gene is TRBJ2-7, the V gene TRBV27, with unresolved D. The CDR3 loop spans 12 amino acids. CDR1 MNHEY and CDR2 SMNVEV come from the germline V gene (reference sequence). Trimming pared 4 bases from V and 4 bases from J, leaving 8 bases between. This CDR3 reads CASSSTLYEQYF. Written as DNA, the CDR3 is TGTGCCAGCAGTTCCACTTTGTACGAGCAGTACTTC.

This clone was recorded only once. DNA of the CDR3: TGTGCCAGCAGTGAACGGGGAGGGCTCCAGCCCCAGCATTTT. Translated: CASSERGGLQPQHF. The chain links TRBV2 to TRBJ1-5; no firm D call. V lost 2 bases and J lost 7, with 12 bases in between. CDR3 length equals 14 residues. The germline V gene encodes CDR1 SNHLY and CDR2 FYNNEI.

This rearrangement joins TRBV7-6 to TRBJ2-7; 7 bases align to TRBD1. There are 13 residues in the CDR3. Trimming removed 5 bases from V and 2 bases from J; junction bases left unmatched: 3. Germline V gene sequence: CDR1 SGHVS, CDR2 FNYEAQ. Here the CDR3 DNA reads TGTGCCAGCAGCCGAGGACAGGCCTACGAGCAGTACTTC. Translating it yields CASSRGQAYEQYF.

The chain uses TRBV27 and TRBJ2-7, with TRBD2 identical over 9 bases. The V gene's germline CDR1 is MNHEY and CDR2 SMNVEV (reference sequence). The CDR3 loop spans 13 amino acids. J gave up 5 bases and V 3 bases, and 2 bases lay outside the gene matches. The CDR3 sequence is CASSLGLAHEQYF. The CDR3 bases are TGTGCCAGCAGTTTGGGACTAGCCCACGAGCAGTACTTC.

The gene calls are TRBV28 and TRBJ2-7; TRBD1 matches 11 bases. Germline V gene data show CDR1 as MDHEN and CDR2 as SYDVKM. After removal of 5 bases from V and 3 bases from J, the junction contained 3 bases not matched to a gene. The CDR3 has 14 amino acids. The CDR3 nucleotides read TGTGCCAGCAGTGCCGGGACAGGGGGCTACGAGCAGTACTTC. It codes for CASSAGTGGYEQYF.

This chain links TRBV9 with TRBJ2-7, with D perhaps TRBD1 (5 bases). Germline assignment: CDR1 SGDLS and CDR2 YYNGEE. The CDR3 covers 15 residues. Trimming stripped 0 bases from V and 0 bases from J, with 10 bases between. The CDR3 loop is CASSVGGGNSYEQYF. CDR3 DNA sequence: TGTGCCAGCAGCGTAGGGGGCGGTAACTCCTACGAGCAGTACTTC.

This clone was seen only a few times. The chain combines TRBV7-9 with TRBJ1-1; no firm D call. Germline V gene data show CDR1 as SEHNR and CDR2 as FQNEAQ (reference sequence). V was cut by 2 bases and J by 0 bases, with 4 bases left in between. The CDR3 totals 13 residues. The CDR3: CASSLQMNTEAFF. CDR3 sequence (DNA): TGTGCCAGCAGCTTACAGATGAACACTGAAGCTTTCTTT. Full variable domain (missing parts from reference TRBV7-9 and TRBJ1-1): DTGVSQNPRHKITKRGQNVTFRCDPISEHNRLYWYRQTLGQGPEFLTYFQNEAQLEKSRLLSDRFSAERPKGSFSTLEIQRTEQGDSAMYLCASSLQMNTEAFFGQGTRLTVV.

The chain links TRBV6-4 to TRBJ2-1, with a weak D call TRBD2 (6 bases). Trimming cost V 10 bases and J 5 bases, with 18 bases left between them. The CDR3 has 14 residues. Germline CDR1 and CDR2: MRHNA and SNTAGT. CDR3 amino acids: CATSEPSDDNEQFF. DNA of the CDR3: TGTGCCACCTCAGAGCCTAGCGACGACAATGAGCAGTTCTTC.

The CDR3 reads CASSYGQVPTVGTDTQYF. The CDR3 DNA sequence: TGTGCCAGCAGCTATGGACAGGTACCCACCGTCGGGACAGATACGCAGTATTTT. The chain is built from TRBV5-4 and TRBJ2-3; 7 positions agree with TRBD1. The V gene end was trimmed by 3 bases and the J gene end by 3 bases; junction bases not matched to a gene: 16. This CDR3 is built from 18 residues. Germline V gene data show CDR1 as SGHNT and CDR2 as YYREEE (reference sequence).

V and J are TRBV6-5 and TRBJ2-1; D is ambiguous. The CDR3 spans 15 residues. V shed 0 bases and J shed 2 bases, with 8 bases lying between them. Germline values: CDR1 MNHEY, CDR2 SVGAGI. The CDR3 here is CASSYSRFTYNEQFF. CDR3 bases: TGTGCCAGCAGTTACTCGCGGTTCACCTACAATGAGCAGTTCTTC.

The rearrangement links TRBV7-9 to TRBJ1-2, with TRBD1 matching 7 bases. Per the germline V gene, CDR1 is SEHNR and CDR2 is FQNEAQ (reference sequence). This CDR3 is 15 amino acids long. J lost 6 bases, V lost 4 bases, and 11 bases had no gene match. The CDR3 here is CASSSQGQGVNGYTF. DNA of the CDR3: TGTGCCAGCAGCTCGCAAGGGCAGGGGGTTAATGGCTACACCTTC.

The chain employs TRBV12-5 and TRBJ2-3, with D perhaps matching TRBD2 (5 bases). The CDR3 runs to 13 residues. Trimming stripped 7 bases from V and 6 bases from J, with 14 bases between. The germline gives CDR1 LGHNT, CDR2 FRNRAP. The CDR3 is CASAPDSADTQYF. CDR3 coding DNA: TGTGCTAGTGCCCCGGACTCGGCGGATACGCAGTATTTT.

The chain recombines TRBV9 with TRBJ2-1; TRBD2 agrees at 9 bases. CDR1 is SGDLS and CDR2 is YYNGEE in the germline V gene. After removal of 0 bases from V and 9 bases from J, the junction contained 10 bases not matched to a gene. The CDR3 sequence is 16 residues long. DNA for the CDR3: TGTGCCAGCAGCGTAGTTAGCGGGAGTCTTATGAGTGAGCAGTTCTTC. Amino acids: CASSVVSGSLMSEQFF.

This sequence joins TRBV6-1 and TRBJ2-4; 14 bases fit TRBD2. The CDR3 has 20 residues. Germline CDR1 is MNHNS and CDR2 is SASEGT. Trimming removed 4 bases from V and 2 bases from J; junction bases left unmatched: 13. The CDR3 sequence is CASSGKGLAGDTWSKNIQYF. The CDR3 region has the DNA TGTGCCAGCAGTGGGAAGGGACTAGCGGGAGACACCTGGTCCAAAAACATTCAGTACTTC.

The chain joins TRBV28 to TRBJ2-2, with D possibly TRBD1 on 6 matching bases. Germline CDR1 and CDR2: MDHEN and SYDVKM. CDR3 length: 18 amino acids. Trimming shortened V by 6 bases and J by 4 bases, and 24 bases separated the two germline ends. This chain's CDR3 is CASSPRQVVLWGTGELFF. Here the CDR3 DNA reads TGTGCCAGCAGCCCCAGACAGGTCGTATTATGGGGCACCGGGGAGCTGTTTTTT. Full variable domain (outside the CDR3, taken from reference TRBV28 and TRBJ2-2): DVKVTQSSRYLVKRTGEKVFLECVQDMDHENMFWYRQDPGLGLRLIYFSYDVKMKEKGDIPEGYSVSREKKERFSLILESASTNQTSMYLCASSPRQVVLWGTGELFFGEGSRLTVL.

The rearrangement uses TRBV14 and TRBJ2-1; 13 bases map to TRBD2. The germline V gene encodes CDR1 SGHDN and CDR2 FVKESK. The CDR3 is 18 residues long. Trimming at V came to 0 bases and at J to 8 bases, leaving 10 bases not matched to a gene. Here the CDR3 DNA reads TGTGCCAGCAGCCAAGATCGGACTAGCGGGAGCAATGGGGATGAGCAGTTCTTC. This translates into CASSQDRTSGSNGDEQFF. Based on the CDR3 plus reference TRBV14 and TRBJ2-1, the full variable domain is EAGVTQFPSHSVIEKGQTVTLRCDPISGHDNLYWYRRVMGKEIKFLLHFVKESKQDESGMPNNRFLAERTGGTYSTLKVQPAELEDSGVYFCASSQDRTSGSNGDEQFFGPGTRLTVL.

This clone was detected only once. V usage is TRBV14 and J usage is TRBJ2-3, with D possibly matching TRBD2 (6 bases). The CDR3 is 15 amino acids. Germline CDR1 is SGHDN and CDR2 is FVKESK. Trimming removed 0 bases at V and 3 bases at J, with 10 bases between. The CDR3 DNA reads as TGTGCCAGCAGCCAAGATGTGGGGGGTACAGATACGCAGTATTTT. It codes for CASSQDVGGTDTQYF.

CDR3 coding DNA: TGTGCCAGCAGCATGGGACTAGCGGATCAAGAGACCCAGTACTTC. Translating it yields CASSMGLADQETQYF. The V gene is TRBV5-4, the J gene TRBJ2-5; 11 bases fit TRBD2. Trimming took 4 bases from V and 2 from J; bases not matched to a gene: 4. CDR3 size: 15 residues. Germline-derived CDR1 and CDR2 are SGHNT and YYREEE (reference sequence).

This clone was seen a single time. V and J are TRBV5-1 and TRBJ2-5; TRBD2 agrees at 8 bases. V was pared by 2 bases and J by 7 bases, with 4 bases of the junction left unmatched. This CDR3 region has 13 residues. Germline V gene sequence: CDR1 SGHRS, CDR2 YFSETQ. The CDR3, as DNA: TGCGCCAGCAGCTTCGGGGGGGCAGGGACCCAGTACTTC. It specifies CASSFGGAGTQYF.

The J gene is TRBJ2-7, the V gene TRBV27, with D hard to call. The CDR3 consists of 10 residues. The V gene's germline CDR1 is MNHEY and CDR2 SMNVEV (reference sequence). V was shortened by 8 bases and J by 4 bases, with 6 bases between the two germline ends. The CDR3 nucleotides read TGTGCCAGCGGGCCATACGAGCAGTACTTC. It specifies CASGPYEQYF.

This chain uses TRBV28 with TRBJ2-7; 14 bases align to TRBD2. CDR3 length equals 18 residues. V trimming: 6 bases; J trimming: 4 bases; junction bases outside the gene matches: 14. Germline-derived CDR1 and CDR2 are MDHEN and SYDVKM. CDR3 nucleotide sequence: TGTGCCAGCAGCCTGGGACTAGCGGGAGTGAGGGTCGGGTACGAGCAGTACTTC. This translates into CASSLGLAGVRVGYEQYF. The full variable domain, its missing parts supplied by reference TRBV28 and TRBJ2-7, is DVKVTQSSRYLVKRTGEKVFLECVQDMDHENMFWYRQDPGLGLRLIYFSYDVKMKEKGDIPEGYSVSREKKERFSLILESASTNQTSMYLCASSLGLAGVRVGYEQYFGPGTRLTVT.

The chain recombines TRBV7-9 with TRBJ2-1; 13 bases map to TRBD2. Germline CDR1 and CDR2: SEHNR and FQNEAQ (reference sequence). The junction had 10 bases not matched to a gene; V was cut back by 5 bases and J by 9 bases. This CDR3 contains 16 residues. CDR3 loop: CASSLGLAGFRVEQFF. CDR3 DNA sequence: TGTGCCAGCAGCCTGGGACTAGCGGGGTTCAGGGTTGAGCAGTTCTTC. Full variable domain (remainder filled in from reference TRBV7-9 and TRBJ2-1): DTGVSQNPRHKITKRGQNVTFRCDPISEHNRLYWYRQTLGQGPEFLTYFQNEAQLEKSRLLSDRFSAERPKGSFSTLEIQRTEQGDSAMYLCASSLGLAGFRVEQFFGPGTRLTVL.

The chain couples TRBV25-1 to TRBJ2-1; TRBD1 agrees at 7 bases. Germline lookup yields CDR1 MGHDK and CDR2 SYGVNS. CDR3 size: 15 residues. V was pared by 7 bases and J by 0 bases, with 6 bases of the junction left unmatched. Here the CDR3 DNA reads TGTGCCAGCACGTTAGCAGGGGGCTCCTACAATGAGCAGTTCTTC. The encoded protein is CASTLAGGSYNEQFF.

CDR3 sequence (DNA): TGTGCCAGCAGTTACCTGAGTGGGAACACTGAAGCTTTCTTT. Residues: CASSYLSGNTEAFF. The rearrangement links TRBV27 to TRBJ1-1; the D is unclear. The germline V gene has CDR1 MNHEY and CDR2 SMNVEV (reference sequence). V lost 4 bases and J 1 base, leaving 10 bases between the germline ends. This CDR3 comprises 14 residues.

This chain connects TRBV12-5 to TRBJ1-6; D is unclear. Per the germline V gene, CDR1 is LGHNT and CDR2 is FRNRAP. This CDR3 has 14 amino acids. V was pared by 6 bases and J by 8 bases, with 14 bases between. The CDR3 sequence is CASGFRLSDSPLHF. CDR3 bases: TGTGCTAGTGGCTTCAGGCTCTCGGATTCACCCCTCCACTTT.

This rearrangement joins TRBV6-6 to TRBJ2-1, with 8 bases fitting TRBD2. This CDR3 contains 16 residues. Germline CDR1 reads MNHNY; CDR2 reads SVGAGI (reference sequence). Unmatched junction bases numbered 6, after V lost 0 bases and J lost 5 bases. DNA for the CDR3: TGTGCCAGCAGTTACTCACCGGGAGGGCGTAACAATGAGCAGTTCTTC. Translated, it gives CASSYSPGGRNNEQFF.

This rearrangement joins TRBV10-3 to TRBJ1-2; D unclear. Germline values: CDR1 ENHRY, CDR2 SYGVKD. The ends were cut back, 3 bases at V and 8 bases at J, with 10 bases in the middle. CDR3 length: 12 amino acids. CDR3 in amino acids: CAISEPADGYTF. CDR3 nucleotides: TGTGCCATCAGTGAACCAGCGGACGGCTACACCTTC.

The V gene is TRBV19, the J gene TRBJ2-2; D perhaps matches TRBD2 (5 bases). The V gene lost 6 bases and the J gene lost 3 bases, with 14 bases spanning the gap. The CDR3 consists of 15 residues. Germline lookup yields CDR1 LNHDA and CDR2 SQIVND (reference sequence). The CDR3 DNA sequence: TGTGCCAGTAGACCGGGAACGTTGGACACCGGGGAGCTGTTTTTT. It specifies CASRPGTLDTGELFF.

CDR3 DNA: TGTGCCAGCAGTTATTCCCCGGGGGGGGGCTACGAGCAGTACTTC. Its translation is CASSYSPGGGYEQYF. V and J are TRBV6-5 and TRBJ2-7, with 8 bases that match TRBD2. The CDR3 is 15 residues long. Unmatched junction bases numbered 7, after V lost 3 bases and J lost 3 bases. Germline CDR1 MNHEY, CDR2 SVGAGI.

CDR3 bases: TGTGCCAGCAGTTGGCGGGGCAATCAGCCCCAGCATTTT. Protein sequence: CASSWRGNQPQHF. The chain has TRBV27 and TRBJ1-5; no clear D. The germline V gene encodes CDR1 MNHEY and CDR2 SMNVEV (reference sequence). The length of the CDR3 is 13 residues. V was cut by 4 bases and J by 2 bases, with 6 bases left in between.

The chain couples TRBV5-6 to TRBJ2-1; D gene uncertain. Germline-derived CDR1 and CDR2 are SGHDT and YYEEEE. The V and J ends lost 3 bases and 0 bases respectively, with 13 bases between them. The CDR3 contains 16 residues. The CDR3 region has the DNA TGTGCCAGCAGCTCGATAGCCTTAGGCTCCTACAATGAGCAGTTCTTC. Translation: CASSSIALGSYNEQFF. Complete variable domain (other parts from reference TRBV5-6 and TRBJ2-1): DAGVTQSPTHLIKTRGQQVTLRCSPKSGHDTVSWYQQALGQGPQFIFQYYEEEERQRGNFPDRFSGHQFPNYSSELNVNALLLGDSALYLCASSSIALGSYNEQFFGPGTRLTVL.

Points on this clone: The junction departs from germline at one end; a sequencing error may be responsible. The chain couples TRBV7-7 to TRBJ2-5; maybe TRBD1 (6 bases). Germline V gene data show CDR1 as SSHAT and CDR2 as FNYEAQ (reference sequence). This CDR3 spans 14 amino acids. CDR3 coding DNA: TGTGCTAGCAGCCCTACAGGGTACCAAGAGACCCAGTACTTC. This codes for CASSPTGYQETQYF.